The clone carrying this T cell receptor beta chain was seen a handful of times. The target antigen is unknown. These data belong to a study of cytomegalovirus exposure and HLA in healthy donors. Study-wide points: Earlier analysis looked at TCR beta V segments, and most were productive about 90% or about 30% of the time. A few CMV-associated chains were confirmed in vitro to be specific for CMV antigens.

The CDR3 covers 9 residues. CDR1 and CDR2 (germline): DFQATT, SNEGSKA (reference sequence). The V and J ends lost 8 bases and 8 bases respectively, with 7 bases between them. The PCR ran on 60 Vbeta and 13 Jbeta primers. Per the original data handling: Later, roughly 86 million unique TCR beta chains were counted in an analysis, and approximately 9.9 million of them were shared. The method was immunoSEQ multiplex PCR; TCRdb's version includes in-frame clones alone and lacks a portion of them. V and J calls and clone size are as listed in that table; D and trimming were resolved from the DNA. The sample shows some 150,000 clones, under 90% of them seen only once.

The chain is built from TRBV20-1 and TRBJ2-1, with D tentatively TRBD2 (5 bases). This TCR derives from a man aged 25-45 years in good health and CMV-seronegative. The sequenced sample was PBMCs. The CDR3 region has the DNA TGCAGTTCCGGGGATGAGCAGTTCTTC. It specifies CSSGDEQFF.